The 18 T cell receptor beta chains below were found in one sample sequenced in a study of T cells in women clearing cervical HPV infection. Using immunoSEQ multiplex PCR, the repertoire was profiled, and TCRdb retains in-frame clones only, with some absent. Its clone listing holds around 29,000 clones. Material: blood buffy coat. These receptors came from a woman aged 18 to 75 with a cervical HPV16 infection that either progressed to CIN3+ or cleared (not recorded which).

Note on this clone: The read ends 3 residues before the CDR3 terminus; that terminus is restored from the germline J gene. The rearrangement uses TRBV10-3 and TRBJ2-5; 8 nucleotides align to TRBD2. The J segment lost 2 bases and the V segment lost 5 bases, leaving 1 base of the junction unmatched. CDR3 length equals 13 residues. The V gene's germline CDR1 is ENHRY and CDR2 SYGVKD. The CDR3 protein is CAISRGGQETQYF. The CDR3 bases that were read are TGTGCCATCAGTCGGGGGGGACAAGAGACC.

In the case of this clone: The read terminates 3 residues ahead of where the CDR3 ends, so the germline J gene completes it. This sequence joins TRBV6-1 and TRBJ1-6; D is uncertain. Germline V lookup: CDR1 MNHNS, CDR2 SASEGT. CDR3 length: 14 amino acids. Trimming took 4 bases from V and 6 from J, leaving 10 bases between them. CDR3: CASSVDIFNSPLHF. Partial CDR3 DNA: TGTGCCAGCAGTGTCGACATATTTAATTCACCC.

With regard to this clone: The DNA ends 3 residues before the CDR3 does, and the rest of the CDR3 is filled in from the germline J gene. This chain connects TRBV4-2 to TRBJ2-2; TRBD1 is a possible D gene (5 bases). V was trimmed by 1 base and J by 7 bases, leaving 19 bases between them. Germline loops: CDR1 LGHNA, CDR2 YNFKEQ. The CDR3 is 17 residues long. The CDR3 is CASSQVASADQGGELFF. Incomplete CDR3 DNA: TGTGCCAGCAGCCAAGTTGCTTCGGCCGACCAGGGCGGGGAG.

Details on this clone: The CDR3 end is not reached by the read, which stops 3 residues before it; the germline J gene fills it in. V usage is TRBV7-8 and J usage is TRBJ2-3; D is possibly TRBD2 (6 bases). Trimming removed 3 bases at V and 4 bases at J, with 17 bases between. This CDR3 has 16 residues. Germline assignment: CDR1 SGHVS and CDR2 FQNEAQ. This chain's CDR3 is CASSFLRLVSADTQYF. The DNA read from the CDR3 is TGTGCCAGCAGCTTTCTGCGACTAGTGAGCGCAGATACG.

As for this clone: The read comes to an end 3 residues before the CDR3 does, leaving the germline J gene to fill in the end. The V call is TRBV20-1, the J call TRBJ1-2; the D gene is possibly TRBD1 (5 bases). The CDR3 extends over 14 amino acids. Trimming removed 6 bases from V and 4 bases from J, with 18 bases in between. CDR1 and CDR2 from the germline V gene are DFQATT and SNEGSKA (reference sequence). The CDR3 region is CSATWQGEGYGYTF. The part of the CDR3 DNA that was read is TGCAGTGCCACATGGCAGGGCGAGGGCTATGGC.

A remark on this clone: Read sequence stops 3 residues before the CDR3 end, and the germline J gene provides the missing end. Other DNA sequences from this sample encode an identical CDR3 as well. The chain employs TRBV7-6 and TRBJ1-3; 10 bases are a match to TRBD1. Germline V gives CDR1 SGHVS, CDR2 FNYEAQ. Trimming removed 3 bases from V and 0 bases from J; junction bases left unmatched: 8. The CDR3 sequence is 18 residues long. The chain's CDR3 is CASSFPGQGPSSGNTIYF. Partial CDR3 DNA: TGTGCCAGCAGCTTTCCGGGACAGGGGCCAAGCTCTGGAAACACC. Full variable domain (missing parts from reference TRBV7-6 and TRBJ1-3): GAGVSQSPRYKVTKRGQDVALRCDPISGHVSLYWYRQALGQGPEFLTYFNYEAQQDKSGLPNDRFSAERPEGSISTLTIQRTEQRDSAMYRCASSFPGQGPSSGNTIYFGEGSWLTVV.

A note on this clone: The read ends 3 residues before the CDR3 terminus; that terminus is restored from the germline J gene. This specimen includes other DNA sequences encoding the same CDR3. V and J are TRBV18 and TRBJ2-3, with 10 bases matching TRBD2. Trimming took 3 bases from V and 5 from J; bases not matched to a gene: 5. CDR1 and CDR2 from the germline V gene are KGHSH and LQKENI. The length of the CDR3 is 15 residues. CDR3 region: CASSPPSGGIDTQYF. CDR3 DNA, as far as it was read: TGTGCCAGCTCACCTCCTAGCGGGGGCATAGATACG.

With respect to this clone: The read comes to an end 3 residues before the CDR3 does, leaving the germline J gene to fill in the end. This rearrangement joins TRBV5-1 to TRBJ1-1; 8 bases fit TRBD1. This CDR3 contains 13 residues. V trimming: 7 bases; J trimming: 4 bases; junction bases outside the gene matches: 6. Per the germline V gene, CDR1 is SGHRS and CDR2 is YFSETQ. This CDR3 reads CASVPTGGTEAFF. CDR3 DNA, as far as it was read: TGCGCCAGCGTCCCTACAGGGGGCACTGAA.

Regarding this clone: Read data end 3 residues before the CDR3 end; the end is taken from the germline J gene. The chain carries TRBV27 and TRBJ2-7, with 9 nucleotides matching TRBD1. The CDR3 covers 15 residues. CDR1 MNHEY and CDR2 SMNVEV come from the germline V gene (reference sequence). J lost 5 bases, V lost 2 bases, and 7 bases had no gene match. This chain's CDR3 is CASSLIGTGIHEQYF. The sequenced CDR3 bases are TGTGCCAGCAGTTTAATCGGGACAGGGATTCACGAG.

The CDR3 DNA, read in part, is TGTGCCAGCAGCCCCGGACAGGGGGGAAATTCACCC. Translated: CASSPGQGGNSP. In full, the CDR3 is CASSPGQGGNSPLHF. This chain joins TRBV7-9 and TRBJ1-6, with 10 bases aligning to TRBD1. The read finishes 3 residues shy of the CDR3 end, and the germline J gene is used to complete it. V shed 5 bases, J shed 7 bases, and the junction held 5 bases outside the gene matches. The CDR3 extends over 15 amino acids. Germline V gene lookup returns CDR1 SEHNR and CDR2 FQNEAQ (reference sequence).

With respect to this clone: The CDR3 is cut off 3 residues early in the read; its end comes from the germline J gene. The chain recombines TRBV13 with TRBJ1-1, with a tentative D call TRBD1 (5 bases). V was pared by 3 bases and J by 5 bases, with 10 bases between. Germline V gene data show CDR1 as PRHDT and CDR2 as FYEKMQ (reference sequence). The CDR3 covers 13 residues. CDR3 DNA, as far as it was read: TGTGCCAGCAGCTTCGGGGGGGGGACTGAA. This sequence encodes CASSFGGGTE. The full CDR3 is CASSFGGGTEAFF.

Comment on this clone: The observed sequence ends 3 residues before the CDR3 terminus, with the missing tail filled in from the germline J gene. J is TRBJ2-7 and V is TRBV4-2; 10 nucleotides align to TRBD1. CDR3 length: 16 amino acids. V was pared by 0 bases and J by 0 bases, with 2 bases of the junction left unmatched. The germline V gene encodes CDR1 LGHNA and CDR2 YNFKEQ. The CDR3 DNA, read in part, is TGTGCCAGCAGCCAAGAAGGGACAGGGGTCTCCTACGAG. Translation: CASSQEGTGVSYE. The CDR3 as a whole reads CASSQEGTGVSYEQYF.

For this clone: The sequenced fragment ends 3 residues before the CDR3 boundary, so the rest is inferred from the germline J gene. The chain carries TRBV5-1 and TRBJ2-1, with TRBD2 matching 8 bases. This CDR3 comprises 12 residues. Germline CDR1 reads SGHRS; CDR2 reads YFSETQ. The V segment lost 7 bases and the J segment 7 bases; nucleotides outside the gene matches: 4. The sequenced CDR3 bases are TGCGCCAGCCATAGCGGGATGAATGAG. It encodes CASHSGMNE. The full CDR3 protein reads CASHSGMNEQFF.

This clone is classed as medium-sized by frequency. The CDR3 goes on 3 residues after the read ends, and that part is filled in from the germline J gene. The chain carries TRBV29-1 and TRBJ2-5; unclear D gene. The germline gives CDR1 SQVTM, CDR2 ANQGSEA. This CDR3 is built from 11 residues. Trimming removed 4 bases at V and 4 bases at J, with 7 bases between. CDR3: CSVVATETQYF. The CDR3 DNA, read in part, is TGCAGCGTTGTGGCAACAGAGACC.

Comment on this clone: From the germline J gene comes the end of the CDR3, since the read stops 3 residues before it. V and J are TRBV30 and TRBJ2-3; TRBD2 aligns across 11 bases. Germline CDR1 reads GTSNPN; CDR2 reads SVGIG (reference sequence). There are 16 residues in the CDR3. V lost 3 bases and J lost 1; bases outside the gene matches: 6. The DNA read from the CDR3 is TGTGCCTGGAGGTATGGGACTAGCGGAGGCACAGATACG. It yields the protein CAWRYGTSGGTDT. The entire CDR3 protein reads CAWRYGTSGGTDTQYF.

In regard to this clone: The sequence runs out 3 residues before the end of the CDR3; the remainder is reconstructed from the germline J gene. The chain uses TRBV29-1 and TRBJ2-5, with D possibly matching TRBD2 (5 bases). Per germline, CDR1 SQVTM and CDR2 ANQGSEA. Trimming removed 3 bases at V and 5 bases at J, with 10 bases between. This CDR3 region has 12 residues. The CDR3 bases that were read are TGCAGCGTTGATGAGAGGGCGGAGACC. Its translation: CSVDERAET. The full-length CDR3 reads as CSVDERAETQYF.

Regarding this clone: The sequence runs out 3 residues before the end of the CDR3; the remainder is reconstructed from the germline J gene. The chain combines TRBV29-1 with TRBJ2-7; tentative D call: TRBD1 (9 bases). The CDR3 has 18 amino acids. The germline V gene encodes CDR1 SQVTM and CDR2 ANQGSEA. V was shortened by 7 bases and J by 3 bases, with 31 bases between the two germline ends. The sequenced CDR3 bases are TGCAGCGCCCAGGGGGGACAGGGTGTTCGGGGGGGCTTCTACGAG. It specifies CSAQGGQGVRGGFYE. The CDR3 in full is CSAQGGQGVRGGFYEQYF.

Notes on this clone: The sequence runs out 3 residues before the end of the CDR3; the remainder is reconstructed from the germline J gene. This rearrangement joins TRBV30 to TRBJ2-5, with unresolved D. The germline gives CDR1 GTSNPN, CDR2 SVGIG (reference sequence). Trimming took 1 base from V and 1 from J, leaving 7 bases between them. The CDR3 has 13 amino acids. The CDR3: CAWSGAPQETQYF. The DNA read from the CDR3 is TGTGCCTGGAGTGGGGCACCCCAAGAGACC.